The rows below give T cell receptor beta chains drawn from one sample of a study of CD8 T cells in ankylosing spondylitis. In TCRdb, the 5' RACE reads were re-called with MiXCR into one record per CDR3 protein. The sample carries around 300,000 distinct CDR3 sequences, about 14% recorded once. Material for sequencing was blood, either unsorted or a sorted T cell fraction (not recorded which). The source of these receptors is a male donor with ankylosing spondylitis or in good health (not recorded which). CDR3s include the opening cysteine and the closing phenylalanine or tryptophan. The D gene is left open where the match is weak. A row's size may be missing; if present it is once, few, many or a size class.

cdr3_aa	cdr3_nt	v_call	j_call	d_call	clone_size
CASSAQGGKSYEQYF	TGTGCCAGCAGTGCGCAGGGGGGGAAGTCCTACGAGCAGTACTTC	TRBV6-1	TRBJ2-7	NA	few
CASSLSDIAKNIQYF	TGTGCCAGCAGCTTATCGGATATAGCCAAAAACATTCAGTACTTC	TRBV11-2	TRBJ2-4	NA	NA
CASSSTLGWNTEAFF	TGTGCCAGCAGCTCCACGCTGGGATGGAACACTGAAGCTTTCTTT	TRBV5-5	TRBJ1-1	NA	few
CASSLGPTTDTQYF	TGCGCCAGCAGCCTAGGACCGACCACAGATACGCAGTATTTT	TRBV4-1	TRBJ2-3	NA	NA
CASSRRGTGISPLETQYF	TGTGCCAGCAGCCGTAGGGGGACAGGGATCTCCCCCTTAGAGACCCAGTACTTC	TRBV2	TRBJ2-5	TRBD1	NA
CASSSGTANEQYF	TGTGCCAGCAGCTCCGGGACAGCCAACGAGCAGTACTTC	TRBV7-6	TRBJ2-7	TRBD1	few
CSARAPRGKSSYEQYF	TGCAGTGCTAGAGCCCCGCGCGGAAAGAGCTCCTACGAGCAGTACTTC	TRBV20-1	TRBJ2-7	NA	NA
CASSDRDRGTDTQYF	TGTGCCAGCAGTGACCGGGACAGGGGGACAGATACGCAGTATTTT	TRBV6-1	TRBJ2-3	TRBD1	NA
CSVAVRGLTGELFF	TGCAGCGTTGCGGTCAGGGGGCTCACCGGGGAGCTGTTTTTT	TRBV29-1	TRBJ2-2	TRBD1	NA
CASSPGTANTIYF	TGTGCCAGCAGTCCCGGGACCGCAAACACCATATATTTT	TRBV12-3/TRBV12-4	TRBJ1-3	NA	many
CASRFDSFENTEAFF	TGTGCCAGCAGATTCGACAGCTTCGAGAACACTGAAGCTTTCTTT	TRBV5-5	TRBJ1-1	NA	few
CSALPQPNTEAFF	TGCAGCGCCTTACCCCAACCGAACACTGAAGCTTTCTTT	TRBV29-1	TRBJ1-1	NA	many
CASSVAVATGELFF	TGTGCCAGCAGCGTAGCGGTCGCCACCGGGGAGCTGTTTTTT	TRBV12-3/TRBV12-4	TRBJ2-2	NA	few
CASSPHPYSLSYEQYF	TGTGCCAGCAGCCCCCACCCTTACAGTTTATCCTACGAGCAGTACTTC	TRBV11-2	TRBJ2-7	NA	few
CASRHYTEETQYF	TGCGCCAGCAGACACTACACGGAAGAGACCCAGTACTTC	TRBV5-1	TRBJ2-5	NA	many
CASSLYEETQYF	TGTGCCAGCAGTTTATACGAAGAGACCCAGTACTTC	TRBV12-3/TRBV12-4	TRBJ2-5	NA	few
CASSSVFGLNFMNTEAFF	TGTGCCAGCAGTTCCGTATTCGGGCTCAACTTCATGAACACTGAAGCTTTCTTT	TRBV6-5	TRBJ1-1	NA	many
CASSLDTTPNTEAFF	TGCGCCAGCAGCTTGGATACCACCCCTAACACTGAAGCTTTCTTT	TRBV5-1	TRBJ1-1	NA	NA
CASSMTLDTQYF	TGTGCCAGCAGTATGACTTTAGATACGCAGTATTTT	TRBV7-6	TRBJ2-3	NA	NA
CASSFSQGGDEQFF	TGTGCCAGCAGTTTTAGCCAGGGAGGGGATGAGCAGTTCTTC	TRBV12-3/TRBV12-4	TRBJ2-1	TRBD2	many
CASSEYGPTNTEAFF	TGTGCCAGCAGTGAATACGGGCCCACGAACACTGAAGCTTTCTTT	TRBV25-1	TRBJ1-1	NA	NA
CASTASNSPLHF	TGTGCCAGCACCGCCTCAAATTCACCCCTCCACTTT	TRBV6-6	TRBJ1-6	NA	NA
CASSLGRGEPGELFF	TGTGCCAGCAGTTTAGGGAGGGGAGAGCCCGGGGAGCTGTTTTTT	TRBV12-3/TRBV12-4	TRBJ2-2	NA	many
CASSQGYSSYEQYF	TGCGCCAGCAGCCAAGGCTACAGTTCCTACGAGCAGTACTTC	TRBV4-1	TRBJ2-7	NA	NA
CASSFKQGGVYEQYF	TGTGCCAGCAGTTTCAAACAGGGAGGGGTCTACGAGCAGTACTTC	TRBV27	TRBJ2-7	NA	few
CASGLGKSSGRTNEQFF	TGTGCTAGTGGTTTGGGCAAAAGCAGCGGGAGGACAAATGAGCAGTTCTTC	TRBV12-5	TRBJ2-1	TRBD2	few
CASSLEGPPNTGELFF	TGTGCCAGCAGTTTAGAGGGGCCCCCGAACACCGGGGAGCTGTTTTTT	TRBV12-3/TRBV12-4	TRBJ2-2	NA	NA
CASSPQSTNYGYTF	TGTGCCAGCTCACCACAGTCGACTAACTATGGCTACACCTTC	TRBV18	TRBJ1-2	NA	few
CASSEEEGQGPSFSGANVLTF	TGTGCCAGCAGTGAAGAAGAGGGACAGGGGCCTTCATTCTCTGGGGCCAACGTCCTGACTTTC	TRBV6-4	TRBJ2-6	TRBD1	few
CSAGPGQGFSYNEQFF	TGCAGCGCCGGACCGGGACAGGGATTCTCCTACAATGAGCAGTTCTTC	TRBV29-1	TRBJ2-1	TRBD1	few
CASRWGGSSYEQYF	TGTGCCAGTCGGTGGGGCGGGAGCTCCTACGAGCAGTACTTC	TRBV12-3/TRBV12-4	TRBJ2-7	TRBD2	many
CASSHWRGLAGNNEQFF	TGTGCCAGCTCGCATTGGCGGGGACTAGCGGGCAACAATGAGCAGTTCTTC	TRBV7-8	TRBJ2-1	TRBD2	NA
CASSLFDGGELFF	TGCGCCAGCAGCTTGTTCGACGGCGGGGAGCTGTTTTTT	TRBV5-1	TRBJ2-2	NA	NA
CSVRGDLSYEQYF	TGCAGCGTTAGAGGTGACCTCTCCTACGAGCAGTACTTC	TRBV29-1	TRBJ2-7	NA	few
CSARDQLGGANEKLFF	TGCAGTGCTAGAGATCAATTGGGCGGGGCTAATGAAAAACTGTTTTTT	TRBV20-1	TRBJ1-4	NA	NA